This TCR beta chain was sequenced during a study of control samples from healthy donors and cancer patients. The data were produced by immunoSEQ multiplex PCR, yet TCRdb's version contains in-frame clones alone and is incomplete. The sample carries 130,000 or so clones, roughly 90% recorded once. Trimming took off 3 bases at V and 2 bases at J, with 13 bases between the two ends. Per the germline V gene, CDR1 is DFQATT and CDR2 is SNEGSKA (reference sequence). There are 14 residues in the CDR3. The receptor comes from a man between 50 and 59 years old in good health. Sequenced material: blood. The chain recombines TRBV20-1 with TRBJ2-5; D remains ambiguous. The CDR3 sequence: CSASPRRVQETQYF. CDR3 bases: TGCAGTGCTAGTCCAAGACGGGTGCAAGAGACCCAGTACTTC.